The 18 T cell receptor beta chains listed next were all sequenced from one sample in a study of shared T cell receptors in the human thymus. TCRdb's table, derived via immunoSEQ multiplex PCR, lists solely in-frame clones and lacks some. The sample holds 550,000 to 800,000 clones, roughly 85% seen once. The same sample was also used in a study of human thymus T cells.

The specimen sequenced was thymocytes. Source of these receptors: a girl under three years old with a congenital heart defect.

CDR3 DNA sequence: TGTGCCACGCGCACCGGGGGTAGGACGAATGAGCAGTTCTTC. It translates to CATRTGGRTNEQFF. The V gene is TRBV15, the J gene TRBJ2-1, with D possibly TRBD2 on 6 matching bases. The CDR3 runs to 14 residues. The V end was cut by 9 bases, the J end by 7 bases, with 19 bases between. CDR1 and CDR2 (germline): LNHNV, YYDKDF (reference sequence).

V gene TRBV12-5 combines with J gene TRBJ1-1; 7 bases fit TRBD1. This CDR3 is 13 amino acids long. V was pared by 7 bases and J by 5 bases, with 7 bases of the junction left unmatched. In germline, CDR1 is LGHNT, CDR2 FRNRAP. As DNA, the CDR3 is TGTGCTAGTGACAAAGACAGGGCGACTGAAGCTTTCTTT. Translating it yields CASDKDRATEAFF.

The J gene is TRBJ1-1, the V gene TRBV25-1, with TRBD1 as a possible D gene (6 bases). The CDR3 loop spans 13 amino acids. Germline-derived CDR1 and CDR2 are MGHDK and SYGVNS. Trimming removed 4 bases at V and 10 bases at J, with 16 bases between. In DNA form, the CDR3 reads TGTGCCAGCAGTGGAATCAGGGGTAGGGCAGCTTTCTTT. Translating gives CASSGIRGRAAFF.

The rearrangement joins TRBV9 to TRBJ1-2, with 7 bases fitting TRBD1. V was pared by 0 bases and J by 3 bases, with 5 bases of the junction left unmatched. Germline-derived CDR1 and CDR2 are SGDLS and YYNGEE. This CDR3 region has 15 residues. CDR3 amino acids: CASSVGGRGDYGYTF. CDR3 DNA sequence: TGTGCCAGCAGCGTAGGGGGCAGGGGGGACTATGGCTACACCTTC. Using reference TRBV9 and TRBJ1-2 for the parts outside the CDR3, the full variable domain is DSGVTQTPKHLITATGQRVTLRCSPRSGDLSVYWYQQSLDQGLQFLIQYYNGEERAKGNILERFSAQQFPDLHSELNLSSLELGDSALYFCASSVGGRGDYGYTFGSGTRLTVV.

This clone turned up a few times. The gene calls are TRBV7-8 and TRBJ2-7, with D unresolved. CDR1 is SGHVS, CDR2 FQNEAQ, per germline. The V end was cut by 4 bases, the J end by 2 bases, with 12 bases between. This CDR3 comprises 14 residues. The CDR3 region has the DNA TGTGCCAGCAGCTCCACTCTCTACCCCTACGAGCAGTACTTC. Translation: CASSSTLYPYEQYF. The whole variable domain, filled in from reference TRBV7-8 and TRBJ2-7, reads GAGVSQSPRYKVAKRGQDVALRCDPISGHVSLFWYQQALGQGPEFLTYFQNEAQLDKSGLPSDRFFAERPEGSVSTLKIQRTQQEDSAVYLCASSSTLYPYEQYFGPGTRLTVT.

The chain couples TRBV15 to TRBJ2-1; the match to TRBD1 covers 8 bases. The CDR3 spans 18 residues. Per the germline V gene, CDR1 is LNHNV and CDR2 is YYDKDF (reference sequence). The trim removed 1 base at V and 0 bases at J, leaving 8 bases unmatched. CDR3 residues: CATSRGTGFWSSYNEQFF. The CDR3 nucleotides read TGTGCCACCAGCAGAGGGACAGGGTTTTGGAGCTCCTACAATGAGCAGTTCTTC.

V and J are TRBV5-5 and TRBJ1-2; D may be TRBD1 (6 bases). Germline V gene sequence: CDR1 SGHKS, CDR2 YYEKEE (reference sequence). The V gene lost 1 base and the J gene lost 4 bases, with 14 bases spanning the gap. This CDR3 comprises 15 residues. CDR3 sequence (DNA): TGTGCCAGCAGCTTGAAGCACAGGGAATTCTATGGCTACACCTTC. Its translation is CASSLKHREFYGYTF.

The genes are TRBV5-1 and TRBJ1-1; 9 positions agree with TRBD1. V lost 3 bases, J lost 3 bases, and 3 bases stayed unmatched. There are 14 residues in the CDR3. Germline loops: CDR1 SGHRS, CDR2 YFSETQ. CDR3 nucleotides: TGCGCCAGCAGCTCGGGACAGGGTTACACTGAAGCTTTCTTT. Translating it yields CASSSGQGYTEAFF.

The CDR3 DNA reads TGCGCCAGCAGCCAAGATAGCGGGGGGTGGTACAATGAGCAGTTCTTC. Amino acid sequence: CASSQDSGGWYNEQFF. The rearrangement uses TRBV4-1 and TRBJ2-1, with TRBD2 matching over 10 bases. CDR3 length: 16 residues. From germline, CDR1 is MGHRA and CDR2 YSYEKL. With 0 bases clipped from V and 4 bases from J, the junction kept 3 bases outside the gene matches.

The genes are TRBV5-4 and TRBJ2-1; D uncertain. CDR3 length: 14 amino acids. V lost 0 bases, J lost 8 bases, and 12 bases lay in between. CDR1 and CDR2 from the germline V gene are SGHNT and YYREEE (reference sequence). The CDR3 protein is CASSLVVAADEQFF. The CDR3 coding sequence is TGTGCCAGCAGCTTGGTGGTGGCGGCGGATGAGCAGTTCTTC.

This chain uses TRBV4-1 with TRBJ1-4; D unresolved. Trimming removed 2 bases from V and 1 base from J, with 14 bases in between. Germline lookup yields CDR1 MGHRA and CDR2 YSYEKL. This CDR3 has 17 amino acids. Here the CDR3 reads CASSQTVIRKTNEKLFF. CDR3 nucleotide sequence: TGCGCCAGCAGCCAAACGGTAATCAGGAAAACTAATGAAAAACTGTTTTTT.

A word on this clone: Other DNA sequences within the sample encode an identical CDR3. The V and J genes are TRBV14 and TRBJ1-6, with unresolved D. This CDR3 is built from 17 residues. The ends were cut back, 3 bases at V and 1 base at J, with 13 bases in the middle. In germline, CDR1 is SGHDN, CDR2 FVKESK. The CDR3 DNA reads as TGTGCCAGCAGCCATCCCCCGGGTAGTTCCTATAATTCACCCCTCCACTTT. The encoded protein is CASSHPPGSSYNSPLHF.

This chain joins TRBV27 and TRBJ1-1, with D maybe TRBD1 (5 bases). The CDR3 runs 13 residues. The V gene's germline CDR1 is MNHEY and CDR2 SMNVEV (reference sequence). Trimming left V 5 bases short and J 6 bases short, with 13 bases between. The CDR3 loop is CASSPGGIPEAFF. The CDR3 DNA reads TGTGCCAGCAGTCCGGGGGGAATACCTGAAGCTTTCTTT.

The rearrangement uses TRBV6-5 and TRBJ2-7, with 7 bases lining up with TRBD1. The V and J ends lost 7 bases and 0 bases, in that order; junction bases with no gene match: 6. From germline, CDR1 is MNHEY and CDR2 SVGAGI. The CDR3 has 14 residues. The DNA of the CDR3 is TGTGCCAGCATTTGGGACAGACCCTCCTACGAGCAGTACTTC. Its translation: CASIWDRPSYEQYF.

The gene calls are TRBV18 and TRBJ1-5, with 9 bases lining up with TRBD1. The V segment lost 0 bases and the J segment 5 bases; nucleotides outside the gene matches: 8. Per the germline V gene, CDR1 is KGHSH and CDR2 is LQKENI. The CDR3 runs to 17 residues. CDR3 amino acids: CASSPPRDRVEDQPQHF. In nucleotides, the CDR3 is TGTGCCAGCTCACCACCGCGGGACAGGGTTGAGGATCAGCCCCAGCATTTT.

The V call is TRBV4-1, the J call TRBJ1-1; no definite D call. The germline V gene has CDR1 MGHRA and CDR2 YSYEKL. V dropped 4 bases and J dropped 3 bases, with 18 bases sitting between them. This CDR3 has 16 amino acids. The DNA of the CDR3 is TGCGCCAGCAGCCCCATCCCGTATGGCACATACACTGAAGCTTTCTTT. This sequence encodes CASSPIPYGTYTEAFF.

The chain combines TRBV7-2 with TRBJ1-4; 8 bases align to TRBD1. V was clipped by 5 bases and J by 7 bases; unmatched bases: 9. The CDR3 is 15 amino acids. Looked up from germline, CDR1 is SGHTA and CDR2 is FQGNSA. Here the CDR3 reads CASSTNRGRGEKLFF. CDR3 in DNA: TGTGCCAGCAGCACGAACAGGGGGAGAGGTGAAAAACTGTTTTTT.

The V gene is TRBV6-1, the J gene TRBJ2-7; possibly TRBD1 for D (8 bases). The germline V and J ends were trimmed by 2 bases and 5 bases, with 13 bases remaining between them. The CDR3 totals 14 residues. In germline, CDR1 is MNHNS, CDR2 SASEGT. This CDR3 reads CASSEYRGGNEQYF. CDR3 nucleotides: TGTGCCAGCAGTGAATACAGGGGGGGGAACGAGCAGTACTTC.